This note documents a single TCR beta chain sequence. Germline loops: CDR1 SGHDT, CDR2 YYEEEE. This CDR3 has 15 amino acids. The trim removed 4 bases at V and 6 bases at J, leaving 8 bases unmatched. The sample belongs to a study of blood T cell repertoires in COVID-19. About the research overall: Samples taken during acute and convalescent COVID-19 were collected in the United States, Italy and Spain. Sources were T cells, B-cell-depleted T cells, or PBMCs; the material itself was cDNA or gDNA.

TCRdb's table, derived via immunoSEQ multiplex PCR, lists solely in-frame clones and lacks some. The repertoire holds hundreds of thousands of clones, with 88% as singletons. The chain joins TRBV5-6 to TRBJ2-1, with 9 bases identical to TRBD1. Sequencing was done on a sample of peripheral blood. The sequence derives from a human donor in a cohort sampled during active COVID-19. Here the CDR3 reads CASSLRDRDGNEQFF. The CDR3 bases are TGTGCCAGCAGCCTCCGGGACAGGGATGGCAATGAGCAGTTCTTC.